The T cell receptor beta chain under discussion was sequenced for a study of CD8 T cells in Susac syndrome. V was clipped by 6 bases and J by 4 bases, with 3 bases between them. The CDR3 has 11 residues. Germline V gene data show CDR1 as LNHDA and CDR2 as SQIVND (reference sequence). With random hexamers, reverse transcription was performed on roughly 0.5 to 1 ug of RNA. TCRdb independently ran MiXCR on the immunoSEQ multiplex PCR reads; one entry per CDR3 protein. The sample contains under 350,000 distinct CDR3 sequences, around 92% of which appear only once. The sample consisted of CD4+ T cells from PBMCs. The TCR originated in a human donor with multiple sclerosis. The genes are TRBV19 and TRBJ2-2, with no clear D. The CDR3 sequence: CASRRTGELFF. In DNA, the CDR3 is TGTGCCAGTAGACGCACCGGGGAGCTGTTTTTT.